The 16 T cell receptor beta chains reported below all come from one sample, sequenced in a study of OX40 agonist ivuxolimab in advanced cancers. Assay used: immunoSEQ multiplex PCR; TCRdb lists only in-frame clones, some missing. The sample consists of about 35,000 clones, 70% to 85% of them appearing once. The sequenced sample was CD4+ or CD8+ T cells sorted from blood, obtained in a trial of the OX40 agonist ivuxolimab. The receptors come from an adult with an advanced solid tumor such as melanoma, head and neck, liver or kidney cancer.

V usage is TRBV12-5 and J usage is TRBJ1-1; D ambiguous. CDR1 is LGHNT, CDR2 FRNRAP, per germline. Deletions cut 7 bases from V and 0 bases from J, with 12 bases between. There are 14 residues in the CDR3. CDR3 loop: CASAPDRMNTEAFF. The CDR3 coding sequence is TGTGCTAGTGCCCCGGACCGTATGAACACTGAAGCTTTCTTT.

This chain links TRBV28 with TRBJ2-3; TRBD1 matches 10 bases. The germline V gene encodes CDR1 MDHEN and CDR2 SYDVKM. CDR3 size: 16 residues. J gave up 4 bases and V 4 bases, and 8 bases lay outside the gene matches. CDR3 amino acids: CASSSASGTGADTQYF. The CDR3 DNA is TGTGCCAGCAGTTCCGCGAGCGGGACAGGGGCAGATACGCAGTATTTT.

The V call is TRBV28, the J call TRBJ1-6; no firm D call. V dropped 9 bases and J dropped 7 bases, with 16 bases sitting between them. The length of the CDR3 is 14 residues. Germline assignment: CDR1 MDHEN and CDR2 SYDVKM. The CDR3 bases are TGTGCCAGTTCTTCTTCGAGTCAAAATTCACCCCTCCACTTT. The encoded protein is CASSSSSQNSPLHF.

The V call is TRBV9, the J call TRBJ2-3; no clear D. The V gene's germline CDR1 is SGDLS and CDR2 YYNGEE. The ends were cut back, 3 bases at V and 5 bases at J, with 7 bases in the middle. The CDR3 length is 12 residues. This CDR3 reads CASSGPRDTQYF. CDR3 in DNA: TGTGCCAGCAGCGGGCCCCGAGATACGCAGTATTTT.

The chain employs TRBV6-1 and TRBJ1-2, with D perhaps matching TRBD1 (5 bases). CDR1 and CDR2 from the germline V gene are MNHNS and SASEGT. V was pared by 5 bases and J by 10 bases, with 11 bases between. This CDR3 has 11 residues. Here the CDR3 DNA reads TGTGCCAGCAGTCTTCGGGGCCTCTACACCTTC. Its protein is CASSLRGLYTF.

The V gene is TRBV15, the J gene TRBJ2-5; TRBD1 aligns across 8 bases. Germline trimming cut 3 bases from V and 4 bases from J; bases unmatched to any gene: 10. Germline V gives CDR1 LNHNV, CDR2 YYDKDF (reference sequence). This CDR3 is built from 16 residues. The CDR3 loop reads CATSSTGGYISETQYF. CDR3 sequence (DNA): TGTGCCACCAGCAGTACAGGGGGTTATATTTCAGAGACCCAGTACTTC.

This sequence joins TRBV7-2 and TRBJ2-1; TRBD2 matches at 12 bases. J gave up 5 bases and V 3 bases, and 8 bases lay outside the gene matches. This CDR3 comprises 17 residues. Germline CDR1 and CDR2: SGHTA and FQGNSA. DNA for the CDR3: TGTGCCAGCAGCTTGGGGGGAGGACTAGCGGGACACAATGAGCAGTTCTTC. Encoded protein: CASSLGGGLAGHNEQFF.

The gene calls are TRBV6-1 and TRBJ2-7, with D unresolved. The CDR3 sequence is 13 residues long. CDR1 is MNHNS, CDR2 SASEGT, per germline. V lost 0 bases to trimming and J lost 7 bases, with 10 bases between them. The CDR3 spells CASSEAELSEQYF. Written as DNA, the CDR3 is TGTGCCAGCAGTGAAGCGGAGCTCTCTGAGCAGTACTTC.

In this sample, this clone turned up a few times. J is TRBJ1-4 and V is TRBV19, with D hard to call. V was cut by 5 bases and J by 6 bases, with 16 bases left in between. CDR1 is LNHDA and CDR2 is SQIVND in the germline V gene (reference sequence). The CDR3 extends over 15 amino acids. CDR3 amino acids: CASSPPAAAYEKLFF. In nucleotides, the CDR3 is TGTGCCAGTAGTCCTCCCGCAGCCGCCTATGAAAAACTGTTTTTT.

The V gene is TRBV4-2, the J gene TRBJ1-4, with 7 bases fitting TRBD1. Germline V gene lookup returns CDR1 LGHNA and CDR2 YNFKEQ. J was trimmed by 4 bases and V by 3 bases; bases with no gene match: 8. The CDR3 is 16 amino acids. CDR3 DNA: TGTGCCAGCAGCCACTCCCGACAGGGTAGTAATGAAAAACTGTTTTTT. It yields the protein CASSHSRQGSNEKLFF.

The chain uses TRBV7-2 and TRBJ2-5; 12 nucleotides align to TRBD2. V lost 1 base, J lost 4 bases, and 4 bases stayed unmatched. CDR1 SGHTA and CDR2 FQGNSA come from the germline V gene. This CDR3 has 16 residues. The CDR3 coding sequence is TGTGCCAGCAGCTTAGGACTAGCGGGAGCAGTAGAGACCCAGTACTTC. This gives the protein CASSLGLAGAVETQYF.

This sequence joins TRBV28 and TRBJ2-3; D unresolved. There are 15 residues in the CDR3. V lost 2 bases and J 2 bases, leaving 11 bases between the germline ends. Germline CDR1 reads MDHEN; CDR2 reads SYDVKM. The CDR3 region has the DNA TGTGCCAGCAGTTTAAGCGTCCCCACCACAGATACGCAGTATTTT. Amino acids: CASSLSVPTTDTQYF.

This clone was counted only a few times. The V gene is TRBV2, the J gene TRBJ2-1; D gene ambiguous. Looked up from germline, CDR1 is SNHLY and CDR2 is FYNNEI. Between the trimmed V and J ends, which lost 7 bases and 4 bases, there was a span of 11 bases. The CDR3 is 13 residues long. DNA of the CDR3: TGTGCCAGCACCGGCCTCTCTTACAATGAGCAGTTCTTC. This codes for CASTGLSYNEQFF.

This rearrangement joins TRBV30 to TRBJ2-7; 9 bases fit TRBD2. The CDR3 spans 12 residues. Germline lookup yields CDR1 GTSNPN and CDR2 SVGIG (reference sequence). The J segment lost 2 bases and the V segment lost 8 bases, leaving 4 bases of the junction unmatched. CDR3 region: CALAGRTYEQYF. The CDR3 DNA sequence: TGTGCCCTAGCGGGACGAACCTACGAGCAGTACTTC.

DNA for the CDR3: TGTGCCAGCAGTCCCATACCCCACGAGCAGTACTTC. Translated: CASSPIPHEQYF. The genes are TRBV6-6 and TRBJ2-7; no firm D call. The CDR3 spans 12 residues. The V end was cut by 5 bases, the J end by 5 bases, with 10 bases between. Per germline, CDR1 MNHNY and CDR2 SVGAGI (reference sequence).

The chain combines TRBV2 with TRBJ1-1, with D possibly TRBD1 on 6 matching bases. Trimming stripped 6 bases from V and 6 bases from J, with 17 bases between. CDR3 length: 14 amino acids. From germline, CDR1 is SNHLY and CDR2 FYNNEI. The CDR3 DNA is TGTGCCAGCAGCTTGACTACAGGGAAGTCTGAAGCTTTCTTT. Protein: CASSLTTGKSEAFF.